These 9 T cell receptor beta chains share one sample of origin, sequenced in a study of identical twins. TCRdb re-called the 5' RACE reads through MiXCR, storing one row per CDR3 protein. The profile shows about 390,000 distinct CDR3 sequences, approximately 8.7% of them singletons. The source material was naive T cells sorted from blood. The receptors here all came from a woman between 50 and 59 years old in good health.

The chain joins TRBV4-1 to TRBJ2-7; 7 nucleotides line up with TRBD2. Germline V gene lookup returns CDR1 MGHRA and CDR2 YSYEKL. With 2 bases clipped from V and 6 bases from J, the junction kept 13 bases outside the gene matches. The CDR3 extends over 16 amino acids. Here the CDR3 reads CASSQSSGTIGPEQYF. CDR3 DNA sequence: TGCGCCAGCAGCCAATCGTCCGGGACTATAGGTCCCGAGCAGTACTTC.

This clonotype was counted at least ten times. The V call is TRBV5-1, the J call TRBJ2-7; TRBD1 might be the D (5 bases). Germline V gene lookup returns CDR1 SGHRS and CDR2 YFSETQ. This CDR3 spans 12 amino acids. The V end lost 7 bases, the J end lost 0 bases, and 8 bases lay between the germline ends. CDR3 nucleotide sequence: TGCGCCAGCGCAGGGAACTCCTACGAGCAGTACTTC. Its translation: CASAGNSYEQYF.

This clonotype appeared a single time. The chain joins TRBV30 to TRBJ1-4; TRBD1 agrees at 7 bases. V was clipped by 4 bases and J by 3 bases; unmatched bases: 2. The CDR3 is 13 amino acids. Germline CDR1 and CDR2: GTSNPN and SVGIG (reference sequence). The CDR3 DNA follows: TGTGCCTGGACGGGACAGCCTAATGAAAAACTGTTTTTT. This translates into CAWTGQPNEKLFF.

This chain uses TRBV24-1 with TRBJ2-6; D call uncertain. Germline V gives CDR1 KGHDR, CDR2 SFDVKD. V dropped 6 bases and J dropped 0 bases, with 5 bases sitting between them. CDR3 size: 14 residues. CDR3 loop: CATSQSSGANVLTF. The CDR3 region has the DNA TGTGCCACCAGTCAGAGCTCTGGGGCCAACGTCCTGACTTTC.

This chain connects TRBV28 to TRBJ1-5; D unresolved. The V and J ends lost 5 bases and 7 bases respectively, with 15 bases between them. Per the germline V gene, CDR1 is MDHEN and CDR2 is SYDVKM. The CDR3 runs 14 residues. The CDR3 spells CASSPRLSRQPQHF. DNA of the CDR3: TGTGCCAGCAGTCCCCGTCTGTCCAGGCAGCCCCAGCATTTT.

This chain links TRBV7-6 with TRBJ2-5; 11 bases match TRBD2. The V gene's germline CDR1 is SGHVS and CDR2 FNYEAQ. V was pared by 1 base and J by 5 bases, with 6 bases of the junction left unmatched. The CDR3 totals 16 residues. CDR3 residues: CASSLVSGRGLETQYF. The DNA of the CDR3 is TGTGCCAGCAGCTTAGTTAGCGGGAGGGGATTGGAGACCCAGTACTTC.

This clonotype was seen many times. The rearrangement joins TRBV12-3 or TRBV12-4 to TRBJ1-5; D gene uncertain. The germline V and J ends were trimmed by 1 base and 9 bases, with 7 bases remaining between them. The CDR3 has 12 amino acids. CDR3 sequence reads: CASSLVGSPQHF. The CDR3 DNA reads as TGTGCCAGCAGTTTAGTGGGGTCGCCCCAGCATTTT.

The rearrangement uses TRBV29-1 and TRBJ1-1; TRBD1 might be the D (6 bases). In germline, CDR1 is SQVTM, CDR2 ANQGSEA. Trimming took 6 bases from V and 1 from J, leaving 12 bases between them. This CDR3 spans 13 amino acids. The CDR3 DNA reads TGCAGCGTGGACAGCGCGGGGAACACTGAAGCTTTCTTT. Residues: CSVDSAGNTEAFF.

The chain has TRBV3-1 and TRBJ2-1; 8 positions match TRBD2. Germline CDR1 and CDR2: LGHDT and YNNKEL (reference sequence). The trim removed 1 base at V and 7 bases at J, leaving 12 bases unmatched. This CDR3 region has 17 residues. The CDR3, as DNA: TGTGCCAGCAGCCAAGTAGTCGAAGCGGGAGCAGGAAATGAGCAGTTCTTC. This codes for CASSQVVEAGAGNEQFF.